The present T cell receptor (beta chain) was sequenced within a study of response to subunit inactivated influenza vaccine. The V end was cut by 3 bases, the J end by 7 bases, with 7 bases between. The germline V gene has CDR1 LNHNV and CDR2 YYDKDF (reference sequence). The CDR3 has 12 amino acids. TCRdb called the RT-PCR reads again in MiXCR, with one record for every CDR3 protein. The sample carries about 160,000 distinct CDR3 sequences, roughly 11% recorded once. At least ten counts were recorded for this clonotype. This chain connects TRBV15 to TRBJ1-5, with no clear D. The sequencing here drew on non-naive T cells sorted from PBMCs, taken more than 35 days after vaccination. This clonotype was obtained from a man aged 45-65 years who received an inactivated influenza vaccine. The CDR3 DNA reads as TGTGCCACCAGCAGGGAGAAACAGCCCCAGCATTTT. As protein: CATSREKQPQHF.